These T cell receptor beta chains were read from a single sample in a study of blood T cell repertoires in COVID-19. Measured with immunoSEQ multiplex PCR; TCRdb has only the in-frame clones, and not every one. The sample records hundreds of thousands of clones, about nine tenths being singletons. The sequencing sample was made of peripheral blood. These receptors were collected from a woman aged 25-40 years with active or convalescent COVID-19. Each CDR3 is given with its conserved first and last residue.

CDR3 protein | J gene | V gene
CASTGVQSGETQYF | TRBJ2-5 | TRBV2
CASSPRTSGGGFGSREQYF | TRBJ2-7 | TRBV27
CASSLYGLGDGYTF | TRBJ1-2 | TRBV27
CASRFNRVTNEKLFF | TRBJ1-4 | TRBV2
CASSPPGLAFEPYNEQFF | TRBJ2-1 | TRBV5-6
CASNNRANTEAFF | TRBJ1-1 | TRBV7-9
CASSLVTGGPGDEQYF | TRBJ2-7 | TRBV11-2
CASSQGPVNQPQHF | TRBJ1-5 | TRBV3-1/TRBV3-2
CASSQDRAYEQYF | TRBJ2-7 | TRBV4-1
CAINLQNPDTEAFF | TRBJ1-1 | TRBV25-1
CASKGQIQETQYF | TRBJ2-5 | TRBV5-6
CASSSTGGSYEQYF | TRBJ2-7 | TRBV27
CASRNRTSGVHEQFF | TRBJ2-1 | TRBV7-9
CATSDFLNPGSGQPQHF | TRBJ1-5 | TRBV24-1
CATEAPGLADTSSYNEQFF | TRBJ2-1 | TRBV15
CASSLRDNQETQYF | TRBJ2-5 | TRBV4-1
CASASQAVVAEAFF | TRBJ1-1 | TRBV11-2
CASSIGGTGSNYGYTF | TRBJ1-2 | TRBV19
CASSIDRTGVGEQFF | TRBJ2-1 | TRBV19
CAHRPGQGKGSPLHF | TRBJ1-6 | TRBV30
CASSWDRAYNEQFF | TRBJ2-1 | TRBV19
CASRAPSEREAFF | TRBJ1-1 | TRBV6-5
CSARLADTQYF | TRBJ2-3 | TRBV20-1
CASSLLLDRTLGEAFF | TRBJ1-1 | TRBV27
CASTGQGQANEKLFF | TRBJ1-4 | TRBV2
CASTGTVSYEQYF | TRBJ2-7 | TRBV2
CASSFGQGAGYTF | TRBJ1-2 | TRBV19
CASSKALEYSNQPQHF | TRBJ1-5 | TRBV21-1
CASSSLGGRGIQETQYF | TRBJ2-5 | TRBV5-1
CASSSPAGTGAEQYF | TRBJ2-7 | TRBV7-6
CASREQGAVGNSPLHF | TRBJ1-6 | TRBV27
CATSAPPGQGHGEQFF | TRBJ2-1 | TRBV24-1
CASRAQGTGANVLTF | TRBJ2-6 | TRBV2
CASSYWGAGELFF | TRBJ2-2 | TRBV6-5